This entry lists 10 T cell receptor beta chains sequenced from one sample in a study of somatic mutations in cytotoxic T cells in rheumatoid arthritis. TCRdb keeps only in-frame clones here, not all; method: immunoSEQ multiplex PCR. The sample yields more than 8,000 clones, approximately 89% seen once. Input material: CD4+ T cells sorted from blood. These receptors all stem from a woman aged 18-35 years with rheumatoid arthritis.

This clone was detected only a few times. The rearrangement uses TRBV18 and TRBJ2-7; D not certain. The CDR3 is 13 residues long. Trimming cost V 2 bases and J 3 bases, with 8 bases left between them. Germline-derived CDR1 and CDR2 are KGHSH and LQKENI. CDR3 sequence (DNA): TGTGCCAGCTCACCAAAGACAAACTACGAGCAGTACTTC. The encoded protein is CASSPKTNYEQYF.

This chain links TRBV9 with TRBJ2-3; no firm D call. Germline values: CDR1 SGDLS, CDR2 YYNGEE. The CDR3 sequence is 16 residues long. Trimming removed 1 base at V and 5 bases at J, with 17 bases between. The CDR3 DNA is TGTGCCAGCAGCGTAAAAGGCGGCTCTATAGGAGATACGCAGTATTTT. Translated: CASSVKGGSIGDTQYF.

The chain uses TRBV18 and TRBJ2-5, with 10 bases aligning to TRBD2. In germline, CDR1 is KGHSH, CDR2 LQKENI. J was trimmed by 11 bases and V by 3 bases; bases with no gene match: 15. This CDR3 is built from 16 residues. The CDR3 is CASSPLAGDPMGEQYF. DNA for the CDR3: TGTGCCAGCTCACCGCTAGCGGGGGACCCCATGGGGGAGCAGTACTTC.

This clone was counted a few times. This sequence joins TRBV5-4 and TRBJ1-2; tentative D call: TRBD1 (6 bases). The CDR3 extends over 16 amino acids. V lost 0 bases, J lost 7 bases, and 19 bases lay in between. Looked up from germline, CDR1 is SGHNT and CDR2 is YYREEE (reference sequence). For the CDR3, the DNA is TGTGCCAGCAGCTTGGAAGGGGGGGGGCTAAGTAGTGGCTACACCTTC. Protein sequence: CASSLEGGGLSSGYTF.

This chain connects TRBV5-1 to TRBJ2-2; D gene unclear. This CDR3 comprises 13 residues. The V gene's germline CDR1 is SGHRS and CDR2 YFSETQ. V lost 5 bases and J 6 bases, leaving 11 bases between the germline ends. This chain's CDR3 is CASRGDRSGELFF. CDR3 sequence (DNA): TGCGCCAGCAGGGGCGACCGATCCGGGGAGCTGTTTTTT. The full variable domain, rest sourced from reference TRBV5-1 and TRBJ2-2, is KAGVTQTPRYLIKTRGQQVTLSCSPISGHRSVSWYQQTPGQGLQFLFEYFSETQRNKGNFPGRFSGRQFSNSRSEMNVSTLELGDSALYLCASRGDRSGELFFGEGSRLTVL.

The rearrangement uses TRBV30 and TRBJ2-5; D unresolved. The germline gives CDR1 GTSNPN, CDR2 SVGIG (reference sequence). The CDR3 runs to 14 residues. The V end lost 5 bases, the J end lost 5 bases, and 18 bases lay between the germline ends. The CDR3 DNA is TGTGCCTGGTCCACAGTGATGGGTGGGGAGACCCAGTACTTC. Encoded protein: CAWSTVMGGETQYF. The whole variable domain, remainder taken from reference TRBV30 and TRBJ2-5, is SQTIHQWPATLVQPVGSPLSLECTVEGTSNPNLYWYRQAAGRGLQLLFYSVGIGQISSEVPQNLSASRPQDRQFILSSKKLLLSDSGFYLCAWSTVMGGETQYFGPGTRLLVL.

The V and J genes are TRBV2 and TRBJ1-5; 7 bases are a match to TRBD1. The CDR3 covers 13 residues. Germline V gene sequence: CDR1 SNHLY, CDR2 FYNNEI. The CDR3 loop is CATGQEGNQPQHF. Written as DNA, the CDR3 is TGTGCTACTGGACAGGAGGGGAATCAGCCCCAGCATTTT.

This chain links TRBV5-4 with TRBJ1-1, with 9 bases identical to TRBD1. This CDR3 region has 14 residues. With V trimmed by 7 bases and J by 1 base, 5 bases remained unmatched. In germline, CDR1 is SGHNT, CDR2 YYREEE (reference sequence). The CDR3 here is CASSGQGKNTEAFF. The CDR3 DNA reads TGTGCCAGCTCGGGACAGGGCAAGAACACTGAAGCTTTCTTT.

Here the CDR3 reads CASSLVVWTGGSTEAFF. The CDR3 region has the DNA TGTGCCAGCAGCTTAGTAGTCTGGACAGGGGGCAGCACTGAAGCTTTCTTT. This rearrangement joins TRBV11-2 to TRBJ1-1; 11 nucleotides match TRBD1. Germline V CDR1 and CDR2: SGHAT, FQNNGV. With V trimmed by 1 base and J by 4 bases, 8 bases remained unmatched. The CDR3 has 17 residues.

This chain uses TRBV5-4 with TRBJ2-3, with a weak D call TRBD2 (7 bases). Trimming cost V 4 bases and J 3 bases, with 21 bases left between them. The length of the CDR3 is 17 residues. CDR1 and CDR2 (germline): SGHNT, YYREEE (reference sequence). The CDR3 bases are TGTGCCAGCAGCACCGGGGGATGGGGGGGGCAAACAGATACGCAGTATTTT. Protein product: CASSTGGWGGQTDTQYF.